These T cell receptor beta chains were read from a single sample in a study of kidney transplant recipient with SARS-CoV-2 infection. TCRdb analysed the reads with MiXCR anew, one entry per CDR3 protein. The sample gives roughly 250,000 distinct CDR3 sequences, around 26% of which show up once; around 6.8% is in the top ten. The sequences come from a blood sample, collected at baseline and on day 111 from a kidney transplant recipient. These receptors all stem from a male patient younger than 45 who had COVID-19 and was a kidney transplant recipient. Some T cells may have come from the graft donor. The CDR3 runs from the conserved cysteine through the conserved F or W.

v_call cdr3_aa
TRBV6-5 CASRGSGYNEQFF
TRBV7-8 CASRPTGGSEKLFF
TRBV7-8 CASSQYLFTRKTYGYTF
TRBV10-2 CASSGTGRFNQPQHF
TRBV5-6 CASSLVLRQGLDTQYF
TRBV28 CASLRRGSPLTQYF
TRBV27 CASSFSGPGGYTF
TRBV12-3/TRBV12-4 CASRTPGGGLAGELFF
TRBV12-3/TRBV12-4 CASSRPGLATDTQYF
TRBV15 CATSAWLAGDTQYF
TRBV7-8 CASSQLRFTRKTYGYTF
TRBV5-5 CASSDRDTSTYEQYF
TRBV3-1 CASSGSVTLRKTYGYTF
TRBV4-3 CASSQETRSAEAFF
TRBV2 CATKFEGGWGSPLHF
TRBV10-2 CASSRLSTSRKTYGYTF
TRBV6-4 CASSQCDSHGKTYGYTF
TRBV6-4 CASTPGTANTEAFF
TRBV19 CASSGIRTNRKTYGYTF
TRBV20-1 CSAIYYQVDGEQYF
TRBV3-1 CASSPGLGGPQHF
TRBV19 CASSRGAIADPYEQYF
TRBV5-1 CASSPSGPFTDTQYF
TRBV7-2 CASSLESTGANVLTF
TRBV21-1 CASRTRRQVSRYEQYF
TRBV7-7 CASSNLVKCRKTYGYTF
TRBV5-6 CASRVLNSRKTYGYTF
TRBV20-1 CSASTLPRETQYF
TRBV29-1 CSVSDSGFGEQYF
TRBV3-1 CASSEYYPISFSETQYF
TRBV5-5 CASSLGLGNQPQHF
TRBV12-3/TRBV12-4 CASSKLIGTSGNTGELFF